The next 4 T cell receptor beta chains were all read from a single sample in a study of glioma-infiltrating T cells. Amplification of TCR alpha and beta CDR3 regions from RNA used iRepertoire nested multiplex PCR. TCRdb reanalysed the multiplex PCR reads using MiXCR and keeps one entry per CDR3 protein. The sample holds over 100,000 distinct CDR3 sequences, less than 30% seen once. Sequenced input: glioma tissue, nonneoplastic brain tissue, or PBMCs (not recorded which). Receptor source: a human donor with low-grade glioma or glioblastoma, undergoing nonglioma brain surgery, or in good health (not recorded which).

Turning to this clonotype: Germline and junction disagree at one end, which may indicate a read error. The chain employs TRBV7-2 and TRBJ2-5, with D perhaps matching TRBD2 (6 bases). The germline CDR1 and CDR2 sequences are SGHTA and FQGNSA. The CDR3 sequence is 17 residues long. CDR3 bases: TGCGCCAGCAGCTTCGGATATTTGGACTACTCTCAAGAGACCCAGTACTTC. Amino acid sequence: CASSFGYLDYSQETQYF. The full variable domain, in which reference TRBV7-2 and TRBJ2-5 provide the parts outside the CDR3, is GAGVSQSPSNKVTEKGKDVELRCDPISGHTALYWYRQSLGQGLEFLIYFQGNSAPDKSGLPSDRFSAERTGGSVSTLTIQRTQQEDSAVYLCASSFGYLDYSQETQYFGPGTRLLVL.

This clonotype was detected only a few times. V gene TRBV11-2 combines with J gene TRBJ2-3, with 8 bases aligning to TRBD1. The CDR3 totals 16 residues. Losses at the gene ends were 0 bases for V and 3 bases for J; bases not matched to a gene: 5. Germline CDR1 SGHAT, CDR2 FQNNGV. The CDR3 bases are TGTGCCAGCAGCTTAGAACCCAGGGGGCTGACAGATACGCAGTATTTT. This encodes CASSLEPRGLTDTQYF.

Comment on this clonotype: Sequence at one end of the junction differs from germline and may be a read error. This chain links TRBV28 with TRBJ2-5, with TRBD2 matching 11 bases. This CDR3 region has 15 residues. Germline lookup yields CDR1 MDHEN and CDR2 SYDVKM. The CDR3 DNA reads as TGTGCCAGCAGTATGGGGACTAGCGGACAAGAGACGCAGTACTTC. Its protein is CASSMGTSGQETQYF.

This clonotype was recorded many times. CDR3 region: CASGSGRGETQYF. For the CDR3, the DNA is TGTGCCAGCGGTAGCGGGAGAGGGGAGACCCAGTACTTC. This chain connects TRBV12-3 or TRBV12-4 to TRBJ2-5, with 9 bases lining up with TRBD2. The CDR3 extends over 13 amino acids. V lost 8 bases, J lost 5 bases, and 6 bases stayed unmatched.